This entry is about one TCR beta chain. Per the study methods: Amplification of reference gene primers provided the estimated nucleated cell counts. Using immunoSEQ multiplex PCR, the repertoire was profiled, and TCRdb retains in-frame clones only, with some absent. V and J calls and clone size come straight from that table; D and trimming were deduced from the DNA. In the table there are 100,000 or so clones, roughly 85% of which are singletons. This entry comes from a study of blood T cell repertoires in COVID-19. As for the study in general: Samples taken during acute and convalescent COVID-19 were collected in the United States, Italy and Spain. The analysed material was cDNA or gDNA that came from T cells, B-cell-depleted T cells, or PBMCs.

The germline V and J ends were trimmed by 3 bases and 10 bases, with 20 bases remaining between them. The CDR3 has 15 residues. The V gene's germline CDR1 is SGHNT and CDR2 YYREEE (reference sequence). What was sequenced was peripheral blood. The TCR sequence derives from a woman in her 70s with active or convalescent COVID-19. This chain connects TRBV5-4 to TRBJ2-1, with unresolved D. Written as DNA, the CDR3 is TGTGCCAGCAGCTCCCCGTCGGAGCGCGAATCGGAGCAGTTCTTC. It yields the protein CASSSPSERESEQFF.